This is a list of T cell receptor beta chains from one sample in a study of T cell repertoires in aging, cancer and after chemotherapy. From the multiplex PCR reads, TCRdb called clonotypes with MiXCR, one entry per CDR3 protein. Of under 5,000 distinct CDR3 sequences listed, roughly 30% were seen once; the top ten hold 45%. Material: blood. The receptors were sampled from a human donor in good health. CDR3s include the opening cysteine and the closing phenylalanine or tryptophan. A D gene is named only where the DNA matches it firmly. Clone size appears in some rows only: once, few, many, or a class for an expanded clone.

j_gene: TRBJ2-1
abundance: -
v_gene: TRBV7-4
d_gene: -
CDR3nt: TGTGCCAGCAGCCCGAGCGGGTCTCAATACAATGAGCAGTTCTTC
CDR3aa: CASSPSGSQYNEQFF

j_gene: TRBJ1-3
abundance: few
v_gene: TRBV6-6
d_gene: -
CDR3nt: TGTGCCAGCAGTTACCACGGGGAAAAGGGAAACACCATATATTTT
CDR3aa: CASSYHGEKGNTIYF

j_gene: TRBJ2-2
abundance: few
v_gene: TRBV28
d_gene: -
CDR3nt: TGTGCCAGCAGTCCCACGACTGGTTCTACCGGGGAGCTGTTTTTT
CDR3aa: CASSPTTGSTGELFF

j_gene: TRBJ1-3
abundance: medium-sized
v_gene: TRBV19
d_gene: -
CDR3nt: TGTGCCAGTAGTATGATGGGAAGGGTCAACACCATATATTTT
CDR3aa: CASSMMGRVNTIYF

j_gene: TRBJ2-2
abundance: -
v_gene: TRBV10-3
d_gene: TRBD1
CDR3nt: TGTGCCACCCGAGGGGCGCTTTTAGGGGGCTTGACCGGGGAGCTGTTTTTT
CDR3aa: CATRGALLGGLTGELFF

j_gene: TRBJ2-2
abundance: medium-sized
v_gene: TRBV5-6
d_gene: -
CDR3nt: TGTGCCAGCAGCTTGCCTTCGAACACCGGGGAGCTGTTTTTT
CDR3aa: CASSLPSNTGELFF

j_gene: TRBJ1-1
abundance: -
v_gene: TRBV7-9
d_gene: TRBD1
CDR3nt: TGTGCCAGCAGCCCGCAGACAGGGGCAACTGAAGCTTTCTTT
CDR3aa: CASSPQTGATEAFF

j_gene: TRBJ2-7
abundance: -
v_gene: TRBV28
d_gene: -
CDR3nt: TGTGCCAGCAGTTCCATCATTACCTACGAGCAGTACTTC
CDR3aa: CASSSIITYEQYF

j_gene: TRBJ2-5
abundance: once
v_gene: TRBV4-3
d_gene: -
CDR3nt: TGCGCCAGCAGCCAAGATTCGCGGGCCCCAGAGACCCAGTACTTC
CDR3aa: CASSQDSRAPETQYF

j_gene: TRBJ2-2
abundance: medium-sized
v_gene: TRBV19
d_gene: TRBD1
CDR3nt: TGTGCCAGTGGATGGGGACAGGGGGCCGGGGAGCTGTTTTTT
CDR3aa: CASGWGQGAGELFF

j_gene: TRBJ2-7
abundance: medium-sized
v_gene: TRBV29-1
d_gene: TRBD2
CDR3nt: TGCAGCGTTGGGTGGGCGGGAGACGAGCAGTACTTC
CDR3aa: CSVGWAGDEQYF

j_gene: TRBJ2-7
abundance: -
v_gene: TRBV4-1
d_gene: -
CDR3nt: TGCGCCAGCAGCCAACCGGACAGACTCTCGAGCGAGCAGTACTTC
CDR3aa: CASSQPDRLSSEQYF

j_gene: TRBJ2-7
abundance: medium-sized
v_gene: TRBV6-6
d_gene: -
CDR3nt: TGTGCCAGCGCGGACCTCTACGAGCAGTACTTC
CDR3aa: CASADLYEQYF

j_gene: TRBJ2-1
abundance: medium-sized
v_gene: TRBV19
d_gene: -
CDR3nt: TGTGCCAGTAGGGTTCCGGGTAGCTACAATGAGCAGTTCTTC
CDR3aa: CASRVPGSYNEQFF

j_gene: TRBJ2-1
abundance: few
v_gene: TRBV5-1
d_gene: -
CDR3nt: TGCGCCAGCAGCTTGACTAACCCCTCCTACAATGAGCAGTTCTTC
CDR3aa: CASSLTNPSYNEQFF

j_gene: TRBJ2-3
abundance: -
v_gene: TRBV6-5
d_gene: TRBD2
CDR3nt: TGTGCCAGCAGTTCGGGACTAGCGGGACTCGGCTTCACAGATACGCAGTATTTT
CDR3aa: CASSSGLAGLGFTDTQYF

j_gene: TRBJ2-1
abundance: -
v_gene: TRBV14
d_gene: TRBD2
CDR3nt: TGTGCCAGCAGCCAAGATGGGACTAGCGGGTACTACAATGAGCAGTTCTTC
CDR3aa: CASSQDGTSGYYNEQFF

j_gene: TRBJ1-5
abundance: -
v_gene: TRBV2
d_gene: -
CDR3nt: TGTGCCAGCAGTCCGGAGGGAATCCAGCCCCAGCATTTT
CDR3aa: CASSPEGIQPQHF

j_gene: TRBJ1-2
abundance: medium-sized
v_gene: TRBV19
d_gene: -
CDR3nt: TGTGCCAGTAGTATTATGGCAGGGGATAGCTACACCTTC
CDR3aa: CASSIMAGDSYTF

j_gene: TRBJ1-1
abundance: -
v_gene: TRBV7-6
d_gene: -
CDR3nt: TGTGCCAGCAGCGTCATGGGACAAGAGTACACTGAAGCTTTCTTT
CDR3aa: CASSVMGQEYTEAFF

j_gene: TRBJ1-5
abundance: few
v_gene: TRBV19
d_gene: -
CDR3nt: TGTGCCAGTAACGCGGTTGATAGCAATCAGCCCCAGCATTTT
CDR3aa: CASNAVDSNQPQHF

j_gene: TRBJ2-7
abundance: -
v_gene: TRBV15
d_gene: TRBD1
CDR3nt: TGTGCCGCCCTGGGACAGGGAAATCGCGAGCAGTACTTC
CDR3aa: CAALGQGNREQYF

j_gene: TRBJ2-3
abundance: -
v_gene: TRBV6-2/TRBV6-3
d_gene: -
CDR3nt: TGTGCCAGCAGTTACCCCCCAAATACGCAGTATTTT
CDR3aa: CASSYPPNTQYF

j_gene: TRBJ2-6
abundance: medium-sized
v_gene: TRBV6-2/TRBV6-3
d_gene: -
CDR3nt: TGTGCCAGCAGTTACGCGACAAGGGGCGTCCTGACTTTC
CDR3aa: CASSYATRGVLTF

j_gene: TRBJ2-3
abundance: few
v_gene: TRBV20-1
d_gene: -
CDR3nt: TGCAGTGCTTGGGGTACGGGGAAAGGAGCTGTGACAGATACGCAGTATTTT
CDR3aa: CSAWGTGKGAVTDTQYF

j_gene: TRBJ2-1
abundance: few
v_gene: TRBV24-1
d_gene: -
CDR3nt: TGTGCCACCAGTGATCTGTGGGGGAGTTACAATGAGCAGTTCTTC
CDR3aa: CATSDLWGSYNEQFF

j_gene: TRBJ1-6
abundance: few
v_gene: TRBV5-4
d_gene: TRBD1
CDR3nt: TGTGCCAGCAGCTACAGGGGGCTTCAGCTTTTACCCCTCCACTTT
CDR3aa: CASSYRGLQLLPLHF

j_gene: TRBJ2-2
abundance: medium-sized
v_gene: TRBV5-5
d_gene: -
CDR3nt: TGTGCCAGCAGCCCCGGCTTGACTCCCGGGGAGCTGTTTTTT
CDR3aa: CASSPGLTPGELFF

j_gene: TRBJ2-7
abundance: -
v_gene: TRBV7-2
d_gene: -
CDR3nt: TGTGCCAGCAGCTTAGCTGGTTCGGGGGTCGAGCAGTACTTC
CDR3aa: CASSLAGSGVEQYF